This TCR beta chain was retrieved from a study of shared clonotypes between healthy human individuals. With 2 bases removed from V and 0 bases from J, the gap between germline ends came to 13 bases. This CDR3 is 16 amino acids long. Germline-derived CDR1 and CDR2 are MDHEN and SYDVKM. Study-level findings and limits: In general, naive subsets displayed greater estimated richness than memory subsets did.

For sorted subsets, approximately 0.2 ug DNA per replicate equaled approximately 32,000 T cell genomes. Clones were sequenced by immunoSEQ multiplex PCR, and TCRdb holds only the in-frame ones, with some missing. The sample carries about 580,000 clones, roughly 98% recorded once. Naivety among CD8 cells was defined by CD45RO negativity and positive CCR7 selection, thereby excluding terminally differentiated effector memory CD45RA+ cells. As for this clone: The target antigen is unknown.

Sample: naive CD8+ T cells sorted from blood. The rearrangement joins TRBV28 to TRBJ2-5, with D unclear. The TCR originated in a young man in good health. CDR3 in amino acids: CASSLVQEPYQETQYF. The CDR3 DNA reads TGTGCCAGCAGTTTAGTCCAGGAGCCGTACCAAGAGACCCAGTACTTC.